This T cell receptor (beta chain) was captured in a study of brain T cells in children with intractable seizures. Surgery cases with the highest brain T cell transcript signatures were chosen for sequencing. At least one anti-epileptic drug was given before surgery. The CDR3 extends over 15 amino acids. Per germline, CDR1 SGHKS and CDR2 YYEKEE (reference sequence). Trimming cost V 2 bases and J 0 bases, with 11 bases left between them. Overall study results and limits: Patients' HCMV serostatus was unknown; virus specificity rests on CDR3 similarity alone.

Of note for this clone: No antigen is known for it.

Some clones are missing from TCRdb's copy, which holds only in-frame ones; the method was immunoSEQ multiplex PCR. The data show tens of thousands of clones, 90% to 95% seen once. The clonotype originates from a girl aged 2 to 10 with Rasmussen encephalitis and intractable seizures. The chain employs TRBV5-5 and TRBJ1-1; D is uncertain. The sample consisted of peripheral blood, taken at surgery. CDR3 DNA sequence: TGTGCCAGCAGCTTTCCATTGACCCTGAACACTGAAGCTTTCTTT. Translation gives CASSFPLTLNTEAFF.